Presented here are 21 T cell receptor beta chains from one specimen sequenced in a study of T cells in Graves' hyperthyroidism and ophthalmopathy. The investigators amplified TCR beta CDR3 regions from RNA transcripts. HTBI primers were employed in a first-round RT-PCR of the TCR CDR3. Each CDR3 protein is one row after TCRdb ran MiXCR on the multiplex PCR reads. The table records roughly 400,000 distinct CDR3 sequences, around 15% of them present only once. The source material was blood. These receptors came from a man aged 50 to 59 with Graves' ophthalmopathy.

This clonotype was counted many times. This chain links TRBV7-3 with TRBJ2-5; D possibly uses TRBD1 or TRBD2 (5 bases each). Germline values: CDR1 SGHTA, CDR2 FQGTGA. This CDR3 spans 15 amino acids. The V gene lost 6 bases and the J gene lost 5 bases, with 19 bases spanning the gap. CDR3 coding DNA: TGTGCCAGCAGGGCTGTCGGGATTGGGACGGAGACCCAGTACTTC. It is translated as CASRAVGIGTETQYF.

V usage is TRBV3-1 and J usage is TRBJ2-6; no clear D. The germline gives CDR1 LGHDT, CDR2 YNNKEL (reference sequence). This CDR3 has 15 amino acids. Trimming removed 4 bases at V and 8 bases at J, with 15 bases between. This chain's CDR3 is CASSRTGDSSNVLTF. The DNA for the CDR3 is TGTGCCAGCAGCCGGACCGGAGATTCGTCCAACGTCCTGACTTTC.

Comments on this clonotype: Just one base apart from a much larger clone, this may be a read error. V is TRBV3-1 and J is TRBJ1-2; no definite D call. Germline loops: CDR1 LGHDT, CDR2 YNNKEL (reference sequence). Trimming pared 1 base from V and 6 bases from J, leaving 15 bases between. The CDR3 has 15 residues. The CDR3 nucleotides read TGTGCCAGCAGCCAAGTTACAGTGGGTCCCCATGGCTACACCTTC. It encodes CASSQVTVGPHGYTF. Full variable domain (outside the CDR3, taken from reference TRBV3-1 and TRBJ1-2): DTAVSQTPKYLVTQMGNDKSIKCEQNLGHDTMYWYKQDSKKFLKIMFSYNNKELIINETVPNRFSPKSPDKAHLNLHINSLELGDSAVYFCASSQVTVGPHGYTFGSGTRLTVV.

This clonotype was detected ten times or more. The J gene is TRBJ1-4, the V gene TRBV30; D is unresolved. Germline CDR1 reads GTSNPN; CDR2 reads SVGIG (reference sequence). This CDR3 is 14 amino acids long. V was trimmed by 7 bases and J by 0 bases, leaving 12 bases between them. The CDR3 loop is CAFSGLATNEKLFF. The CDR3 DNA follows: TGTGCCTTTTCGGGCCTTGCAACTAATGAAAAACTGTTTTTT. The variable domain in full, with the rest retrieved from reference TRBV30 and TRBJ1-4, is SQTIHQWPATLVQPVGSPLSLECTVEGTSNPNLYWYRQAAGRGLQLLFYSVGIGQISSEVPQNLSASRPQDRQFILSSKKLLLSDSGFYLCAFSGLATNEKLFFGSGTQLSVL.

The chain couples TRBV5-1 to TRBJ2-7, with D hard to call. Germline CDR1 reads SGHRS; CDR2 reads YFSETQ. Trimming removed 0 bases from V and 5 bases from J, with 12 bases in between. The CDR3 runs to 14 residues. CDR3 DNA: TGCGCCAGCAGCTTGGAGGGTGTGATAGACGAGCAGTACTTC. Amino acid sequence: CASSLEGVIDEQYF.

The chain uses TRBV20-1 and TRBJ2-1; tentative D call: TRBD1 (6 bases). CDR1 and CDR2 from the germline V gene are DFQATT and SNEGSKA (reference sequence). The CDR3 is made up of 13 amino acids. Trimming removed 5 bases from V and 10 bases from J, with 18 bases in between. CDR3 coding DNA: TGCAGTGCTTACAGGGACGGTGGTATAGAGCAGTTCTTC. Its protein is CSAYRDGGIEQFF.

This clonotype was observed many times. V usage is TRBV2 and J usage is TRBJ1-6, with unresolved D. CDR1 and CDR2 from the germline V gene are SNHLY and FYNNEI. Trimming took 9 bases from V and 10 from J, leaving 22 bases between them. The CDR3 spans 15 residues. The CDR3 DNA is TGTGCCAGTGGGGAGCATCCGGGCGCAGGCTCACCCCTCCACTTT. It specifies CASGEHPGAGSPLHF.

This clonotype was counted at least ten times. The DNA for the CDR3 is TGTGCCAGCAGTGAAATGGGGCAGGGGAAAGATACGCAGTATTTT. This translates into CASSEMGQGKDTQYF. The chain joins TRBV2 to TRBJ2-3; D is possibly TRBD1 (6 bases). Deletions cut 2 bases from V and 5 bases from J, with 14 bases between. Germline V gene data show CDR1 as SNHLY and CDR2 as FYNNEI. CDR3 length equals 15 residues.

The sample holds a few counts of this clonotype. J is TRBJ1-2 and V is TRBV6-1; 7 positions match TRBD1. The CDR3 contains 15 residues. J was trimmed by 4 bases and V by 3 bases; bases with no gene match: 8. The germline V gene has CDR1 MNHNS and CDR2 SASEGT. The CDR3 loop reads CASSDDGRTGYGYTF. The CDR3 bases are TGTGCCAGCAGTGACGATGGAAGGACAGGCTATGGCTACACCTTC.

This clonotype occurred a few times. The chain combines TRBV24-1 with TRBJ2-7; D may be TRBD1 (5 bases). Trimming left V 4 bases short and J 4 bases short, with 7 bases between. Germline CDR1 and CDR2: KGHDR and SFDVKD. CDR3 length: 12 amino acids. CDR3 sequence reads: CATSEPGYEQYF. The CDR3, as DNA: TGTGCCACCAGTGAGCCAGGGTACGAGCAGTACTTC.

The V call is TRBV4-1, the J call TRBJ2-1, with 7 bases fitting TRBD2. The junction had 4 bases not matched to a gene; V was cut back by 1 base and J by 7 bases. The CDR3 loop spans 14 amino acids. In germline, CDR1 is MGHRA, CDR2 YSYEKL. The CDR3 region is CASSQASGENEQFF. In DNA form, the CDR3 reads TGCGCCAGCAGCCAAGCTAGCGGAGAGAATGAGCAGTTCTTC.

In this sample, this clonotype turned up many times. The chain joins TRBV30 to TRBJ2-7; D gene uncertain. There are 13 residues in the CDR3. Germline values: CDR1 GTSNPN, CDR2 SVGIG (reference sequence). Trimming took 2 bases from V and 5 from J, leaving 13 bases between them. The CDR3 loop is CAWSKARAHEQYF. In DNA, the CDR3 is TGTGCCTGGAGTAAGGCTAGGGCCCACGAGCAGTACTTC.

At least ten counts were recorded for this clonotype. V gene TRBV29-1 combines with J gene TRBJ2-3, with a tentative D call TRBD2 (6 bases). CDR3 length: 15 residues. The V gene's germline CDR1 is SQVTM and CDR2 ANQGSEA. The V end was cut by 3 bases, the J end by 2 bases, with 15 bases between. The CDR3 sequence is CSVDLWERVTDTQYF. The CDR3 nucleotides read TGCAGCGTTGATCTATGGGAGCGGGTCACAGATACGCAGTATTTT.

This clonotype was observed at least ten times. CDR3 amino acids: CSVDGGGSPNYGYTF. The CDR3 nucleotides are TGCAGCGTTGATGGGGGGGGCAGCCCTAACTATGGCTACACCTTC. The V gene is TRBV29-1, the J gene TRBJ1-2, with D maybe TRBD1 (6 bases). This CDR3 comprises 15 residues. Germline assignment: CDR1 SQVTM and CDR2 ANQGSEA. Trimming left V 3 bases short and J 0 bases short, with 14 bases between.

This clonotype has ten or more counts. This likely comes from a read error, as the CDR3 has no conserved phenylalanine or tryptophan at its end. This chain connects TRBV20-1 to TRBJ2-1; 12 bases map to TRBD2. The V gene end was trimmed by 4 bases and the J gene end by 7 bases; junction bases not matched to a gene: 11. The CDR3 runs to 16 residues. The germline V gene encodes CDR1 DFQATT and CDR2 SNEGSKA (reference sequence). In DNA form, the CDR3 reads TGCAGTGCTACCCCGCGACTAGCGGGAGAGGGTAATGAGCAGTTCCTC. Translation: CSATPRLAGEGNEQFL.

The chain carries TRBV7-9 and TRBJ2-2; tentatively, D is TRBD1 (6 bases). The V gene's germline CDR1 is SEHNR and CDR2 FQNEAQ (reference sequence). Trimming left V 1 base short and J 5 bases short, with 14 bases between. The length of the CDR3 is 16 residues. CDR3 DNA: TGTGCCAGCAGCTTAGGGGTCCGACAGGCAACCGGGGAGCTGTTTTTT. As protein: CASSLGVRQATGELFF.

Ten or more counts support this clonotype. This rearrangement joins TRBV20-1 to TRBJ2-7; unclear D gene. Germline V gives CDR1 DFQATT, CDR2 SNEGSKA (reference sequence). V lost 1 base and J 0 bases, leaving 13 bases between the germline ends. This CDR3 contains 15 residues. CDR3 region: CSARGPELSSYEQYF. The CDR3 DNA sequence: TGCAGTGCTAGAGGTCCAGAATTGAGCTCCTACGAGCAGTACTTC.

The chain employs TRBV4-1 and TRBJ2-3; 7 bases are a match to TRBD2. The CDR3 is made up of 15 amino acids. V lost 0 bases to trimming and J lost 6 bases; unmatched junction nucleotides: 6. Per the germline V gene, CDR1 is MGHRA and CDR2 is YSYEKL. CDR3 sequence (DNA): TGCGCCAGCAGCCAAGATCCGACTAGCTCGGATACGCAGTATTTT. Amino acids: CASSQDPTSSDTQYF.

This clonotype was observed many times. V gene TRBV2 combines with J gene TRBJ1-1, with D possibly being TRBD1 (5 bases). Per germline, CDR1 SNHLY and CDR2 FYNNEI. V lost 5 bases and J lost 0, with 16 bases in between. The CDR3 extends over 16 amino acids. The CDR3 region has the DNA TGTGCCAGCAGTTCGACAGAGGTAAAACTGAACACTGAAGCTTTCTTT. The encoded protein is CASSSTEVKLNTEAFF.

The CDR3 region has the DNA TGTGCCAGCTCACCACAGGGGGCACGCACCGGGGAGCTGTTTTTT. It translates to CASSPQGARTGELFF. The J gene is TRBJ2-2, the V gene TRBV18; 7 nucleotides line up with TRBD1. V gave up 1 base and J gave up 4 bases; unmatched junction bases: 3. CDR1 and CDR2 from the germline V gene are KGHSH and LQKENI. This CDR3 is 15 amino acids long.

This clonotype was recorded at least ten times. The gene calls are TRBV28 and TRBJ2-7, with D possibly TRBD2 on 6 matching bases. CDR3 length equals 14 residues. Germline CDR1 is MDHEN and CDR2 is SYDVKM. V was pared by 8 bases and J by 1 base, with 15 bases between. CDR3 protein: CASGPWRGSYEQYF. For the CDR3, the DNA is TGTGCCAGCGGCCCTTGGCGGGGTTCCTACGAGCAGTACTTC.